This TCR beta chain derives from a study of blood T cell repertoires in COVID-19 (dated by TCRdb to about 2020). Describing the broader study: Samples from collaborators originated in the United States, Italy and Spain and spanned both the acute and convalescent phases of COVID-19. The prospective study material was composed of cDNA or gDNA derived from T cells, B-cell-depleted T cells, or PBMCs. Deeply sampled blood TCRbeta repertoires from subjects exposed to, actively infected with, or recovered from COVID-19 were included in the dataset. The repertoires were made available in a free public database intended to serve as a resource for research on the immune response to SARS-CoV-2. Samples came from the ongoing ImmuneRACE study (first 160 participants) plus 1,254 subjects from 6 global collaborators. The sample metadata nearly always contained a de-identified subject ID, COVID-19 status, age in years and sex. Where available, HLA class I and class II types were taken from metadata supplied by the sample provider and were not determined by assay-based typing.

Points on this clone: Which antigen it targets is not known. No base qualities exist here, and no much larger clone lies one base off it.

Study-level results and caveats: The quantity of clinical and demographic metadata differed by source and by participant and was supplied without curation.

Collaborating institutions collected whole blood in K2EDTA tubes following their own protocols. For TCRbeta analysis, collaborators shipped samples as frozen whole blood, isolated PBMCs, or DNA extracted from either of those sample types. The CDR3 measures 14 amino acids from cysteine to phenylalanine. This entry keeps only the CDR3 DNA: 42 bases, framed from base 1. V is clipped by 4 bases and J by 0 bases, and the sequence between their germline boundaries is 9 bases long. CDR1 LGHNA and CDR2 YNFKEQ were looked up in the germline V gene. TCRbeta CDR3 regions were amplified from genomic DNA by means of the immunoSEQ Assay, a bias-controlled multiplex PCR. Per the original workflow: The number of nucleated cells in each sample was estimated from the amplification of reference gene primers within the assay. To quantify the absolute abundance of each unique TCRbeta CDR3 rearrangement, sequence reads were collapsed and filtered. For each sample, productive Simpson clonality was calculated as the square root of Simpson's diversity index over productive rearrangements. This is the immuneACCESS table as TCRdb keeps it, with only in-frame sequences that have V and J called. A part of the clones is gone; compared with another copy, unresolved V genes explain less than half, and the rest is unexplained. That table furnishes V, J and clone size, whereas the DNA furnished D and trimming. A total of approximately 120,000 clones appear in this sample, roughly 72% of them only once. 10% to 12% of the sample is in the top ten clones.

The chain was built from TRBV4-2 and TRBJ1-1, with the D gene not clear enough to name. The sequence was collected from a human donor in a cohort sampled during active COVID-19. Sequenced sample: peripheral blood. The CDR3 corresponds to CASSPRSLNTEAFF. The nucleotide sequence reads TGTGCCAGCAGCCCTCGGAGTCTGAACACTGAAGCTTTCTTT.